This TCR beta chain came from a study of T-cell reconstitution after alpha-beta-depleted transplantation in children. This clonotype showed up just a few times. Its antigen is as yet unknown. CDR1 is SNHLY, CDR2 FYNNEI, per germline. V lost 11 bases to trimming and J lost 4 bases; unmatched junction nucleotides: 10. The CDR3 extends over 13 amino acids. Study-level points and caveats: Some patients' high day-60 TCRbeta diversity was traced to surviving recipient T cells and thymic progenitors. Several hundred expanded graft clones reportedly gave rise to the alpha-beta T cells present about two months after transplant. Newly generated T cells supplied most T-cell counts and diversity one year post-transplant.

For TCRbeta, the library was prepared with unique molecular identifiers. TCRdb used MiXCR to reprocess the PCR reads, holding one entry per CDR3 protein. The sample carries about 300,000 distinct CDR3 sequences, over 7% recorded once. The rearrangement joins TRBV2 to TRBJ1-2; 7 bases align to TRBD1. The clonotype comes from a female patient aged 2 to 10 who had a stem cell transplant for Fanconi anemia, so the T cells may come from the graft donor. Sample: peripheral blood, taken 360 days after TCRalphabeta/CD19-depleted stem cell transplant. The CDR3 reads CAVGEGAIYGYTF. DNA for the CDR3: TGTGCCGTGGGTGAGGGGGCAATCTATGGCTACACCTTC.